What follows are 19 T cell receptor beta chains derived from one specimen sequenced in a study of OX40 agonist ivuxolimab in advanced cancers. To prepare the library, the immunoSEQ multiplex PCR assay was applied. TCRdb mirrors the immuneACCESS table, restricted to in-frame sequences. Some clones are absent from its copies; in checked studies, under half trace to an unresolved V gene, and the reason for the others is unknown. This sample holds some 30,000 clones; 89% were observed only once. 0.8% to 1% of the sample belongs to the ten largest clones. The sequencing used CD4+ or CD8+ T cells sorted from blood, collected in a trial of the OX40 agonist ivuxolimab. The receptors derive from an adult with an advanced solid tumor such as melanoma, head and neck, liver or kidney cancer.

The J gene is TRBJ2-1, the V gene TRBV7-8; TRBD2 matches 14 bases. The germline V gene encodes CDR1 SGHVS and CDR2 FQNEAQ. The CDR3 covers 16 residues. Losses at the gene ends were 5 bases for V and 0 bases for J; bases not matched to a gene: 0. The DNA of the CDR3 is TGTGCCAGCAGCGGGACTAGCGGGGGCTCCTACAATGAGCAGTTCTTC. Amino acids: CASSGTSGGSYNEQFF.

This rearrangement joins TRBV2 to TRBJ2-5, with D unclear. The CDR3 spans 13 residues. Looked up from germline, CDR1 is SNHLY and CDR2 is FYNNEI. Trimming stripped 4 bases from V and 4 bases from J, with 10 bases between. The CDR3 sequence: CASSGTVRETQYF. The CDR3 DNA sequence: TGTGCCAGCAGTGGTACTGTACGAGAGACCCAGTACTTC.

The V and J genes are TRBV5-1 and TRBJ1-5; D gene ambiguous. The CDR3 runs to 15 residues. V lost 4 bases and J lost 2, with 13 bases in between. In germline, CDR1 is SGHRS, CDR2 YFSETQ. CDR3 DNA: TGCGCCAGCAGCGCCGGGGAGGGAGGCAATCAGCCCCAGCATTTT. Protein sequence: CASSAGEGGNQPQHF.

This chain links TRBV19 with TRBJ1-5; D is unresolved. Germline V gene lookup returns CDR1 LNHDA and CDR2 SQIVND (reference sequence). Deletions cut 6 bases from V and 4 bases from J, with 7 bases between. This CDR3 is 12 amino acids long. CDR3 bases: TGTGCCAGTAGCCTCAGAAATCAGCCCCAGCATTTT. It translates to CASSLRNQPQHF.

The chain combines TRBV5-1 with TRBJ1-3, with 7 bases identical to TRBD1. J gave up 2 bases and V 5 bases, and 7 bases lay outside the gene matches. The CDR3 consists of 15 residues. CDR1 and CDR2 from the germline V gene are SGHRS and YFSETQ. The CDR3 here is CASRNTGTAGNTIYF. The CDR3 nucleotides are TGCGCCAGCAGGAATACCGGGACAGCTGGAAACACCATATATTTT.

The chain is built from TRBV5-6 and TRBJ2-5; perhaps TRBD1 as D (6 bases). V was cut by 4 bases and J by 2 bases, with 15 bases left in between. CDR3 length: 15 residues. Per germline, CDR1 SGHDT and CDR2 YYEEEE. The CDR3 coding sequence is TGTGCCAGCAGCCTGGCAGGTAGGGGGCAAGAGACCCAGTACTTC. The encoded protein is CASSLAGRGQETQYF.

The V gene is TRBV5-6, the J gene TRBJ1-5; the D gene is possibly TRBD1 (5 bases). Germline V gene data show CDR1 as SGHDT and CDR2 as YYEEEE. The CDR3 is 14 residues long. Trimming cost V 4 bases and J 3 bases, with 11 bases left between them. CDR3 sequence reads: CASSPGVDNQPQHF. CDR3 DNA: TGTGCCAGCAGCCCGGGGGTGGACAATCAGCCCCAGCATTTT.

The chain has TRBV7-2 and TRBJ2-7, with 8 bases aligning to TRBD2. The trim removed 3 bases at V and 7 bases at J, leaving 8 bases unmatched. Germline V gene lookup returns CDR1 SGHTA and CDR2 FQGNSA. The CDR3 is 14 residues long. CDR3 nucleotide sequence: TGTGCCAGCAGCTTGGGCGGGAGGCTGAGGGAGCAGTACTTC. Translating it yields CASSLGGRLREQYF.

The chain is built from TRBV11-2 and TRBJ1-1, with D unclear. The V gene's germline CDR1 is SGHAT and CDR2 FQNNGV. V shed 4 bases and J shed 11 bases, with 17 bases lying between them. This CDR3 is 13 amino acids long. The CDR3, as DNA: TGTGCCAGCAGCTCCCTCTCCACTGTCGGGGCTTTCTTT. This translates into CASSSLSTVGAFF.

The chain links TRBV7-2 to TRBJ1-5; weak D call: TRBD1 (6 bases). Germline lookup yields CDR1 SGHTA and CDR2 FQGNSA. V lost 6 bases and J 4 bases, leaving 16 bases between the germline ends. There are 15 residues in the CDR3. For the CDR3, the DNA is TGTGCCAGCAGTATCAGCGGGGGGGCAAATCAGCCCCAGCATTTT. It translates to CASSISGGANQPQHF.

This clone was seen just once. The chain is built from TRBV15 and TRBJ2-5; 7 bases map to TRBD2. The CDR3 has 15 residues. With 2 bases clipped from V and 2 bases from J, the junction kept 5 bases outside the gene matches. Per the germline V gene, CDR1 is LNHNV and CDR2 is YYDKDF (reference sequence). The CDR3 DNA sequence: TGTGCCACCAGCAGATCAGCTAGCGGACAAGAGACCCAGTACTTC. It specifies CATSRSASGQETQYF.

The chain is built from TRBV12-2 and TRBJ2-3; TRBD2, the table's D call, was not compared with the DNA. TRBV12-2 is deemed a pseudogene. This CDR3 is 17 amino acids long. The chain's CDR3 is CASRLVAGGLGTDTQYF. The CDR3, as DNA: TGTGCAAGTCGCTTGGTAGCGGGGGGGCTAGGCACAGATACGCAGTATTTT.

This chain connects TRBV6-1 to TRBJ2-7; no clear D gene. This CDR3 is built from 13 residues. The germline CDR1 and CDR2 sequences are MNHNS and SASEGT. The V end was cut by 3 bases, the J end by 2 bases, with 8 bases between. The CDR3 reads CASSEAGTYEQYF. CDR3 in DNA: TGTGCCAGCAGTGAGGCAGGAACCTACGAGCAGTACTTC.

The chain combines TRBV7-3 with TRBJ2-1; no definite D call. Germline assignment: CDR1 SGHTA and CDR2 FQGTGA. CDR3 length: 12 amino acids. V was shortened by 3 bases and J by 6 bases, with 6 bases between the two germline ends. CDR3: CASSFLGNEQFF. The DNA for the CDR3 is TGTGCCAGCAGCTTTTTAGGCAATGAGCAGTTCTTC. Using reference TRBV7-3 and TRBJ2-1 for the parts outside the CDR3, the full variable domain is GAGVSQTPSNKVTEKGKYVELRCDPISGHTALYWYRQSLGQGPEFLIYFQGTGAADDSGLPNDRFFAVRPEGSVSTLKIQRTERGDSAVYLCASSFLGNEQFFGPGTRLTVL.

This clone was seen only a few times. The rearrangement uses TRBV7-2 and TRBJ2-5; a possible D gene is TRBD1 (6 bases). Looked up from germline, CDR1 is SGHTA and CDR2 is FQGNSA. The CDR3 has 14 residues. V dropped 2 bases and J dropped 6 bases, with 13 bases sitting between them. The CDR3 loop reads CASSLTGLSKTQYF. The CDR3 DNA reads TGTGCCAGCAGCTTAACAGGGTTGTCAAAGACCCAGTACTTC.

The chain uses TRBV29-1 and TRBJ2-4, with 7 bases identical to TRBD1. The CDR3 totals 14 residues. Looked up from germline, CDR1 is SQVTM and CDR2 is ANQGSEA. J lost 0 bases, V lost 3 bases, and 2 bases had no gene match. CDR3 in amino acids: CSVEGQKAKNIQYF. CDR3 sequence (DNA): TGCAGCGTTGAGGGACAGAAAGCCAAAAACATTCAGTACTTC.

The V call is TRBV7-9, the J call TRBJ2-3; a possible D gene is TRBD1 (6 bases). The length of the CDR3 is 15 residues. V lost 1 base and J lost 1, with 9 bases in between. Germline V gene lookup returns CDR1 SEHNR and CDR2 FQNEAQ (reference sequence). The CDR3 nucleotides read TGTGCCAGCAGCTTAGGGGGACACCGCACAGATACGCAGTATTTT. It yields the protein CASSLGGHRTDTQYF.

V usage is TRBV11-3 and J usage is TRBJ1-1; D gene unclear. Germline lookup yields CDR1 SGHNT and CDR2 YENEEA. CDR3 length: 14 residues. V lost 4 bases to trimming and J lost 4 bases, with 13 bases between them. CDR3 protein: CASSSSPGSTEAFF. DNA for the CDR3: TGTGCCAGCAGCTCATCTCCGGGGAGCACTGAAGCTTTCTTT.

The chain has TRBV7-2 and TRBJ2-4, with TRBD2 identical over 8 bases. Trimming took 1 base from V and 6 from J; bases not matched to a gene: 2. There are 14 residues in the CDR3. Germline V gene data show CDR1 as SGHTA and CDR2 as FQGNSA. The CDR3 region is CASSLDGRGNIQYF. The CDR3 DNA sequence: TGTGCCAGCAGCTTAGACGGGAGGGGAAACATTCAGTACTTC.